Listed here are 9 T cell receptor beta chains from one sample, sequenced in a study of blood T cell repertoires in COVID-19. The method was immunoSEQ multiplex PCR; TCRdb's version includes in-frame clones alone and lacks a portion of them. The table lists 200,000 to 250,000 clones, 82% of them singletons. The sequencing sample was made of peripheral blood. Receptors were obtained from a woman of 80 years or more with active or convalescent COVID-19.

The chain has TRBV29-1 and TRBJ1-2; 10 nucleotides agree with TRBD1. The J segment lost 4 bases and the V segment lost 1 base, leaving 15 bases of the junction unmatched. The CDR3 spans 18 residues. Germline loops: CDR1 SQVTM, CDR2 ANQGSEA. CDR3 loop: CSVEGSRRQGAPRYGYTF. The CDR3 DNA follows: TGCAGCGTTGAAGGGTCTAGGAGACAGGGGGCGCCCCGCTATGGCTACACCTTC.

The chain employs TRBV18 and TRBJ2-3; possible D gene TRBD2, 5 bases. The CDR3 sequence is 15 residues long. The V end lost 3 bases, the J end lost 0 bases, and 10 bases lay between the germline ends. The germline CDR1 and CDR2 sequences are KGHSH and LQKENI. The CDR3 loop is CASSPSGSSTDTQYF. CDR3 sequence (DNA): TGTGCCAGCTCACCTTCTGGGAGTAGCACAGATACGCAGTATTTT.

This chain uses TRBV2 with TRBJ1-3; D not resolved. CDR3 length: 13 residues. The V gene lost 6 bases and the J gene lost 0 bases, with 6 bases spanning the gap. Germline lookup yields CDR1 SNHLY and CDR2 FYNNEI. The chain's CDR3 is CASSQSSGNTIYF. CDR3 DNA: TGTGCCAGCAGCCAGTCCTCTGGAAACACCATATATTTT. The whole variable domain, remainder taken from reference TRBV2 and TRBJ1-3, is EPEVTQTPSHQVTQMGQEVILRCVPISNHLYFYWYRQILGQKVEFLVSFYNNEISEKSEIFDDQFSVERPDGSNFTLKIRSTKLEDSAMYFCASSQSSGNTIYFGEGSWLTVV.

This clone was observed a handful of times. The J gene is TRBJ2-1, the V gene TRBV24-1, with TRBD1 matching 8 bases. The CDR3 is made up of 13 amino acids. V lost 9 bases, J lost 1 base, and 1 base stayed unmatched. CDR1 and CDR2 from the germline V gene are KGHDR and SFDVKD. In DNA, the CDR3 is TGTGCCACCCAGGGGGCGTCCTACAATGAGCAGTTCTTC. Its translation is CATQGASYNEQFF.

This sequence joins TRBV24-1 and TRBJ1-4; no definite D call. Germline CDR1 reads KGHDR; CDR2 reads SFDVKD. This CDR3 spans 12 amino acids. Trimming left V 4 bases short and J 8 bases short, with 7 bases between. This CDR3 reads CATSDLGEKLFF. In DNA, the CDR3 is TGTGCCACCAGTGACCTTGGCGAAAAACTGTTTTTT.

The CDR3 is CASRGVSNTDTQYF. The CDR3 nucleotides read TGCGCCAGCCGAGGAGTCTCTAACACAGATACGCAGTATTTT. This sequence joins TRBV5-1 and TRBJ2-3; D uncertain. The CDR3 consists of 14 residues. In germline, CDR1 is SGHRS, CDR2 YFSETQ. V lost 7 bases to trimming and J lost 2 bases, with 14 bases between them.

This clone appeared once. J is TRBJ1-5 and V is TRBV19, with D possibly TRBD1 on 5 matching bases. V shed 3 bases and J shed 7 bases, with 7 bases lying between them. The CDR3 is made up of 12 amino acids. From germline, CDR1 is LNHDA and CDR2 SQIVND (reference sequence). The DNA of the CDR3 is TGTGCCAGTAGTATTCAGGGACAGCCCCAGCATTTT. It specifies CASSIQGQPQHF.

CDR3 loop: CAHRRGGAGGYTF. Written as DNA, the CDR3 is TGTGCCCACCGACGGGGAGGGGCGGGTGGCTACACCTTC. The chain employs TRBV30 and TRBJ1-2; tentatively, D is TRBD1 (5 bases). V lost 8 bases and J 7 bases, leaving 20 bases between the germline ends. CDR3 length: 13 amino acids. Germline V CDR1 and CDR2: GTSNPN, SVGIG (reference sequence).

This sequence joins TRBV6-5 and TRBJ1-2, with a weak D call TRBD1 (5 bases). The CDR3 spans 13 residues. Germline V gene sequence: CDR1 MNHEY, CDR2 SVGAGI. Trimming cost V 4 bases and J 4 bases, with 10 bases left between them. CDR3 in DNA: TGTGCCAGCAGTTTACAGGATCTCTATGGCTACACCTTC. Translated, it gives CASSLQDLYGYTF.